The 32 T cell receptor beta chains given below trace back to one sample, sequenced in a study of beta chain features in type 1 diabetes listed by TCRdb under 2018. These receptors have no identified antigens. The library relied on the immunoSEQ multiplex PCR assay. The entire isolated RNA was reverse transcribed using the High Capacity cDNA Reverse Transcription Kit, and thus expressed TCRB transcripts were sequenced. TCRdb holds this immuneACCESS table with in-frame rearrangements only. Some clones are missing; in checked studies, unresolved V genes explain under half, and the rest has no known cause. The sample data list a few hundred thousand clones, and 15% to 20% of these were observed just once. Together, the top ten hold about 0.078% of the sample. The research as a whole found: A moderate but significant shortening of TCRB CDR3 length was observed in type 1 diabetes patients in all four CD4+ subsets.

The sample comprised naive CD4+ T cells from blood. The cell subset or site label here, explained by the study, means: true naive CD4+ T cells. The receptors come from a man younger than 45 with type 1 diabetes.

The J gene is TRBJ2-3, the V gene TRBV29-1; 14 bases fit TRBD2. CDR1 is SQVTM and CDR2 is ANQGSEA in the germline V gene. This CDR3 comprises 15 residues. The J segment lost 4 bases and the V segment lost 3 bases, leaving 3 bases of the junction unmatched. For the CDR3, the DNA is TGCAGCGTTGACGGGACTAGCGGGAGCCCAGATACGCAGTATTTT. As protein: CSVDGTSGSPDTQYF.

V is TRBV18 and J is TRBJ2-6; D unresolved. The CDR3 is 15 residues long. The V gene lost 4 bases and the J gene lost 3 bases, with 10 bases spanning the gap. In germline, CDR1 is KGHSH, CDR2 LQKENI. The CDR3 reads CASSRAAGGANVLTF. In nucleotides, the CDR3 is TGTGCCAGCTCACGGGCAGCTGGTGGGGCCAACGTCCTGACTTTC.

The chain employs TRBV5-1 and TRBJ2-5; TRBD1 matches 7 bases. The CDR3 loop spans 14 amino acids. Germline V gives CDR1 SGHRS, CDR2 YFSETQ. Losses at the gene ends were 4 bases for V and 4 bases for J; bases not matched to a gene: 7. CDR3 residues: CASSLQGPPETQYF. The CDR3 DNA is TGCGCCAGCAGCCTACAGGGGCCCCCAGAGACCCAGTACTTC.

V is TRBV25-1 and J is TRBJ1-4; D gene uncertain. Trimming took off 7 bases at V and 3 bases at J, with 9 bases between the two ends. This CDR3 region has 13 residues. Looked up from germline, CDR1 is MGHDK and CDR2 is SYGVNS. The CDR3 coding sequence is TGTGCCAGCAAGAGGTCGGCTAATGAAAAACTGTTTTTT. This codes for CASKRSANEKLFF.

This clone occurred a few times. The chain uses TRBV4-1 and TRBJ2-1; D not certain. Germline assignment: CDR1 MGHRA and CDR2 YSYEKL. Trimming left V 1 base short and J 4 bases short, with 11 bases between. This CDR3 has 15 amino acids. The CDR3 protein is CASSQGPSSYNEQFF. The CDR3 DNA reads TGCGCCAGCAGCCAAGGCCCCAGTAGTTACAATGAGCAGTTCTTC.

The V call is TRBV7-9, the J call TRBJ2-3; 12 nucleotides align to TRBD2. Unmatched junction bases numbered 4, after V lost 6 bases and J lost 0 bases. The CDR3 has 16 residues. CDR1 is SEHNR and CDR2 is FQNEAQ in the germline V gene (reference sequence). In DNA, the CDR3 is TGTGCCAGCAGTTCCGGGACTAGCGGGAGCACAGATACGCAGTATTTT. It is translated as CASSSGTSGSTDTQYF.

This clone was counted only a few times. V usage is TRBV27 and J usage is TRBJ2-7; 10 bases line up with TRBD2. Germline trimming cut 5 bases from V and 2 bases from J; bases unmatched to any gene: 12. Germline lookup yields CDR1 MNHEY and CDR2 SMNVEV (reference sequence). The CDR3 is made up of 17 amino acids. CDR3 residues: CASSPQVASGSTYEQYF. The CDR3 nucleotides read TGTGCCAGCAGTCCTCAGGTAGCTAGCGGGAGTACCTACGAGCAGTACTTC.

About this clone: Different DNA sequences within this sample yield the same CDR3. The chain carries TRBV9 and TRBJ2-1, with D possibly being TRBD2 (5 bases). The V gene's germline CDR1 is SGDLS and CDR2 YYNGEE. This CDR3 contains 15 residues. Trimming cost V 0 bases and J 6 bases, with 13 bases left between them. CDR3 coding DNA: TGTGCCAGCAGCGTAGGGTCGGGGAGTAGCAATGAGCAGTTCTTC. Translated: CASSVGSGSSNEQFF.

The genes are TRBV9 and TRBJ2-2; weak D call: TRBD2 (6 bases). V lost 4 bases and J 4 bases, leaving 14 bases between the germline ends. Per the germline V gene, CDR1 is SGDLS and CDR2 is YYNGEE. This CDR3 has 15 amino acids. This CDR3 is CASSLQTSPTGELFF. In nucleotides, the CDR3 is TGTGCCAGCAGCTTACAGACTAGTCCCACCGGGGAGCTGTTTTTT. The full variable domain, rest sourced from reference TRBV9 and TRBJ2-2, is DSGVTQTPKHLITATGQRVTLRCSPRSGDLSVYWYQQSLDQGLQFLIQYYNGEERAKGNILERFSAQQFPDLHSELNLSSLELGDSALYFCASSLQTSPTGELFFGEGSRLTVL.

The V and J genes are TRBV7-9 and TRBJ2-3; possibly TRBD2 for D (7 bases). CDR1 and CDR2 (germline): SEHNR, FQNEAQ (reference sequence). The CDR3 covers 13 residues. Trimming took off 5 bases at V and 7 bases at J, with 13 bases between the two ends. Here the CDR3 DNA reads TGTGCCAGCAGCGGGGGGGCGCAAAATACGCAGTATTTT. Its protein product is CASSGGAQNTQYF.

The V and J genes are TRBV19 and TRBJ2-1; 10 positions match TRBD1. Germline lookup yields CDR1 LNHDA and CDR2 SQIVND (reference sequence). V lost 6 bases and J lost 3; bases outside the gene matches: 5. There are 15 residues in the CDR3. As DNA, the CDR3 is TGTGCCAGTAGGTCATGGGACAGGGGCTACAATGAGCAGTTCTTC. Translation gives CASRSWDRGYNEQFF.

This clone was counted between two and nine times. The rearrangement uses TRBV5-4 and TRBJ2-3, with D unclear. This CDR3 has 13 amino acids. Trimming shortened V by 2 bases and J by 1 base, and 5 bases separated the two germline ends. CDR1 and CDR2 from the germline V gene are SGHNT and YYREEE (reference sequence). This CDR3 is CASSFPGTDTQYF. CDR3 in DNA: TGTGCCAGCAGCTTCCCAGGCACAGATACGCAGTATTTT.

A few counts support this clone. The V and J genes are TRBV7-8 and TRBJ2-7; 7 nucleotides agree with TRBD1. V lost 1 base and J lost 3; bases outside the gene matches: 6. The CDR3 has 15 amino acids. CDR1 is SGHVS and CDR2 is FQNEAQ in the germline V gene. This CDR3 reads CASSLELGGNYEQYF. DNA of the CDR3: TGTGCCAGCAGCTTAGAACTAGGGGGCAACTACGAGCAGTACTTC.

This clone has more than one count but fewer than ten. The V gene is TRBV2, the J gene TRBJ2-3; D is possibly TRBD1 (5 bases). The ends were cut back, 7 bases at V and 5 bases at J, with 10 bases in the middle. The CDR3 contains 12 residues. Germline V gene lookup returns CDR1 SNHLY and CDR2 FYNNEI. CDR3: CASNSDRDTQYF. The CDR3 DNA follows: TGTGCCAGCAACTCCGACAGAGATACGCAGTATTTT.

The chain links TRBV4-1 to TRBJ2-7; TRBD2 matches at 8 bases. The CDR3 sequence is 15 residues long. The J segment lost 2 bases and the V segment lost 6 bases, leaving 9 bases of the junction unmatched. CDR1 and CDR2 from the germline V gene are MGHRA and YSYEKL. CDR3 DNA sequence: TGCGCCAGCAGTCCCGTTCTAGCGGGTACCTACGAGCAGTACTTC. Its protein is CASSPVLAGTYEQYF.

The rearrangement uses TRBV9 and TRBJ2-7; 7 bases are a match to TRBD2. Germline V gene sequence: CDR1 SGDLS, CDR2 YYNGEE. The CDR3 covers 14 residues. V lost 3 bases to trimming and J lost 4 bases; unmatched junction nucleotides: 7. The CDR3 region has the DNA TGTGCCAGCAGCGATGGACTAGACGTTTACGAGCAGTACTTC. The encoded protein is CASSDGLDVYEQYF.

This clone showed up just a few times. DNA for the CDR3: TGCAGCGGGCAAACAGGGACCGGGGAGCTGTTTTTT. Translating gives CSGQTGTGELFF. The J gene is TRBJ2-2, the V gene TRBV29-1, with a tentative D call TRBD1 (6 bases). V lost 7 bases and J 5 bases, leaving 11 bases between the germline ends. The CDR3 runs 12 residues. Germline V lookup: CDR1 SQVTM, CDR2 ANQGSEA.

V is TRBV7-9 and J is TRBJ2-7; 7 bases map to TRBD1. The length of the CDR3 is 13 residues. The V gene's germline CDR1 is SEHNR and CDR2 FQNEAQ (reference sequence). V dropped 10 bases and J dropped 3; count of bases not matched to a gene: 9. CDR3 loop: CATTKDRLYEQYF. As DNA, the CDR3 is TGTGCCACTACAAAGGACAGGCTCTACGAGCAGTACTTC.

J is TRBJ2-3 and V is TRBV5-1, with 7 bases aligning to TRBD1. Germline-derived CDR1 and CDR2 are SGHRS and YFSETQ. The CDR3 sequence is 15 residues long. The V segment lost 1 base and the J segment 4 bases; nucleotides outside the gene matches: 6. The CDR3: CASSLTGAGADTQYF. Here the CDR3 DNA reads TGCGCCAGCAGCTTGACAGGGGCTGGAGCAGATACGCAGTATTTT.

This clone was picked up a small number of times. This sequence joins TRBV5-1 and TRBJ2-1; TRBD2 matches 9 bases. Germline CDR1 reads SGHRS; CDR2 reads YFSETQ. J lost 6 bases, V lost 0 bases, and 13 bases had no gene match. The CDR3 extends over 18 amino acids. CDR3 residues: CASSLGYFSGSNTNEQFF. The CDR3 nucleotides are TGCGCCAGCAGCTTGGGTTATTTTAGCGGGAGTAATACCAATGAGCAGTTCTTC.

This CDR3 is CAPVWASSYNEQFF. CDR3 DNA: TGTGCGCCCGTATGGGCTAGCTCTTACAATGAGCAGTTCTTC. The V and J genes are TRBV7-3 and TRBJ2-1, with a possible D match to TRBD2 (5 bases). This CDR3 has 14 amino acids. CDR1 is SGHTA and CDR2 is FQGTGA in the germline V gene.

This clone has only a few counts. The chain joins TRBV9 to TRBJ2-7; D unclear. The V end lost 0 bases, the J end lost 0 bases, and 7 bases lay between the germline ends. Per germline, CDR1 SGDLS and CDR2 YYNGEE. CDR3 length equals 14 residues. The CDR3 protein is CASSVGVLSYEQYF. In DNA form, the CDR3 reads TGTGCCAGCAGCGTAGGAGTTCTCTCCTACGAGCAGTACTTC.

The rearrangement links TRBV10-1 to TRBJ2-1; D unclear. CDR3 length: 12 residues. V was pared by 2 bases and J by 7 bases, with 6 bases between. Germline values: CDR1 WNHNN, CDR2 SYGVQD (reference sequence). The CDR3 sequence: CASSEVWNEQFF. For the CDR3, the DNA is TGCGCCAGCAGTGAGGTATGGAATGAGCAGTTCTTC.

The table lists this clone with a few counts. The rearrangement joins TRBV25-1 to TRBJ2-1; D ambiguous. The CDR3 is made up of 15 amino acids. Looked up from germline, CDR1 is MGHDK and CDR2 is SYGVNS. Trimming shortened V by 4 bases and J by 5 bases, and 15 bases separated the two germline ends. The CDR3 DNA reads TGTGCCAGCAGTGTGGGGAAGTCCTTCAACAATGAGCAGTTCTTC. Protein sequence: CASSVGKSFNNEQFF.

The V and J genes are TRBV30 and TRBJ2-1, with 9 bases lining up with TRBD1. Germline V CDR1 and CDR2: GTSNPN, SVGIG (reference sequence). The CDR3 consists of 15 residues. V lost 5 bases to trimming and J lost 0 bases; unmatched junction nucleotides: 5. The CDR3 protein is CAWEGQGSSYNEQFF. CDR3 nucleotide sequence: TGTGCCTGGGAGGGACAGGGATCCTCCTACAATGAGCAGTTCTTC.

The CDR3 is CASRSGTGTEKLFF. CDR3 DNA sequence: TGCGCCAGCAGGTCCGGGACAGGGACTGAAAAACTGTTTTTT. The genes are TRBV5-1 and TRBJ1-4; 9 bases fit TRBD1. This CDR3 spans 14 amino acids. Germline CDR1 reads SGHRS; CDR2 reads YFSETQ. V trimming: 5 bases; J trimming: 7 bases; junction bases outside the gene matches: 6.

The rearrangement uses TRBV25-1 and TRBJ2-1, with 11 bases identical to TRBD2. With V trimmed by 2 bases and J by 3 bases, 6 bases remained unmatched. The CDR3 contains 17 residues. CDR1 is MGHDK and CDR2 is SYGVNS in the germline V gene. The CDR3 bases are TGTGCCAGCAGTGAACCCTCCGGGACTAGCGGCTACAATGAGCAGTTCTTC. Its protein is CASSEPSGTSGYNEQFF. The full variable domain, completed using reference TRBV25-1 and TRBJ2-1, is EADIYQTPRYLVIGTGKKITLECSQTMGHDKMYWYQQDPGMELHLIHYSYGVNSTEKGDLSSESTVSRIRTEHFPLTLESARPSHTSQYLCASSEPSGTSGYNEQFFGPGTRLTVL.

The CDR3 loop is CASSQVGTSELPYNEQFF. CDR3 in DNA: TGTGCCAGCAGCCAAGTTGGGACTAGCGAATTACCCTACAATGAGCAGTTCTTC. The rearrangement uses TRBV4-2 and TRBJ2-1, with 10 bases aligning to TRBD2. This CDR3 has 18 amino acids. The V and J ends lost 1 base and 2 bases, in that order; junction bases with no gene match: 8. CDR1 is LGHNA and CDR2 is YNFKEQ in the germline V gene.

This clone was observed a handful of times. The rearrangement joins TRBV25-1 to TRBJ1-1; D is unclear. Trimming left V 4 bases short and J 5 bases short, with 5 bases between. This CDR3 is 11 amino acids long. Looked up from germline, CDR1 is MGHDK and CDR2 is SYGVNS. The CDR3 here is CASSGGTEAFF. The CDR3 bases are TGTGCCAGCAGTGGGGGTACTGAAGCTTTCTTT. Based on the CDR3 plus reference TRBV25-1 and TRBJ1-1, the full variable domain is EADIYQTPRYLVIGTGKKITLECSQTMGHDKMYWYQQDPGMELHLIHYSYGVNSTEKGDLSSESTVSRIRTEHFPLTLESARPSHTSQYLCASSGGTEAFFGQGTRLTVV.

The gene calls are TRBV29-1 and TRBJ1-1, with D maybe TRBD1 (6 bases). The ends were cut back, 6 bases at V and 7 bases at J, with 21 bases in the middle. Germline-derived CDR1 and CDR2 are SQVTM and ANQGSEA. The CDR3 covers 14 residues. In DNA, the CDR3 is TGCAGCGTCGCCCGGGGGGCAGGAGGAATTGAAGCTTTCTTT. This encodes CSVARGAGGIEAFF. Variable domain in full (rest from reference TRBV29-1 and TRBJ1-1): SAVISQKPSRDICQRGTSLTIQCQVDSQVTMMFWYRQQPGQSLTLIATANQGSEATYESGFVIDKFPISRPNLTFSTLTVSNMSPEDSSIYLCSVARGAGGIEAFFGQGTRLTVV.

The V and J genes are TRBV9 and TRBJ2-5; 9 nucleotides line up with TRBD1. V was pared by 4 bases and J by 4 bases, with 5 bases of the junction left unmatched. The germline CDR1 and CDR2 sequences are SGDLS and YYNGEE. This CDR3 has 14 residues. The CDR3 DNA is TGTGCCAGCAGCCTTGGGACAGGGCGAGAGACCCAGTACTTC. Its translation: CASSLGTGRETQYF. Looking up the rest from reference TRBV9 and TRBJ2-5 gives the full variable domain: DSGVTQTPKHLITATGQRVTLRCSPRSGDLSVYWYQQSLDQGLQFLIQYYNGEERAKGNILERFSAQQFPDLHSELNLSSLELGDSALYFCASSLGTGRETQYFGPGTRLLVL.

The gene calls are TRBV4-1 and TRBJ2-4; 7 bases are shared with TRBD2. Germline assignment: CDR1 MGHRA and CDR2 YSYEKL. CDR3 length: 17 residues. Losses at the gene ends were 3 bases for V and 1 base for J; bases not matched to a gene: 9. Here the CDR3 DNA reads TGCGCCAGCAGCCAGCCGACTAGCCTTGCGGCCAAAAACATTCAGTACTTC. This gives the protein CASSQPTSLAAKNIQYF.